This TCR beta chain was captured in a study of blood T cell repertoires in COVID-19. Overall study: Specimens from acute and convalescent COVID-19 originated in the United States, Italy and Spain. T cells, B-cell-depleted T cells, or PBMCs provided the cDNA or gDNA that served as material.

Sequencing used immunoSEQ multiplex PCR; TCRdb keeps in-frame clones, though not all of them. The sample carries roughly 170,000 clones, approximately 82% recorded once. Germline assignment: CDR1 SGHVS and CDR2 FQNEAQ. CDR3 length equals 16 residues. The V end was cut by 1 base, the J end by 0 bases, with 10 bases between. Recruits, aged about 18 to 95 years, lived in 25 or so US areas. Material for sequencing was PBMCs or T cells enriched from blood (not recorded which). The receptor was isolated from a man aged 60 to 69 who had recovered from COVID-19. V is TRBV7-8 and J is TRBJ1-3; no firm D call. In DNA form, the CDR3 reads TGTGCCAGCAGCTTAGTTAGCGGAGACTCTGGAAACACCATATATTTT. Its protein product is CASSLVSGDSGNTIYF.